The T cell receptor (beta chain) under discussion was sequenced for a study of OX40 agonist ivuxolimab in advanced cancers. Study-level findings and limits: On average, CD8+ T cells showed a greater number of expanded clones than CD4+.

The repertoire was sequenced with immunoSEQ multiplex PCR; TCRdb's copy has only in-frame clones and lacks some. The sample has tens of thousands of clones; over 65% are singletons. Per the germline V gene, CDR1 is SGHKS and CDR2 is YYEKEE (reference sequence). The CDR3 totals 17 residues. V was pared by 1 base and J by 0 bases, with 3 bases of the junction left unmatched. A word on this clone: Its antigen is as yet unknown.

This material consisted of CD4+ or CD8+ T cells sorted from blood, taken in a trial of the OX40 agonist ivuxolimab. The origin of this receptor is an adult with an advanced solid tumor such as melanoma, head and neck, liver or kidney cancer. The V and J genes are TRBV5-5 and TRBJ2-1, with TRBD1 matching over 11 bases. CDR3 residues: CASSLYGTGGSYNEQFF. The CDR3 region has the DNA TGTGCCAGCAGCTTGTACGGGACAGGGGGCTCCTACAATGAGCAGTTCTTC.